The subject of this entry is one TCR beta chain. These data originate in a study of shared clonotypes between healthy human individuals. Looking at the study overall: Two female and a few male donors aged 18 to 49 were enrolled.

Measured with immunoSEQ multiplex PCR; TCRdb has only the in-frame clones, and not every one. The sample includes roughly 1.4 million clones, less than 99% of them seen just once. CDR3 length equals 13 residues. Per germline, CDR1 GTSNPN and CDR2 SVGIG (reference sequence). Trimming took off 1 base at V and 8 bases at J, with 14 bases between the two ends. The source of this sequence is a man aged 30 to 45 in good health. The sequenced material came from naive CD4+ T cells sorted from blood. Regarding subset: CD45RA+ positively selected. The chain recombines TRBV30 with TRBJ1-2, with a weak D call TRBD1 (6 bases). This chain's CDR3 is CAWSEDSPWGYTF. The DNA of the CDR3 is TGTGCCTGGAGTGAGGACAGCCCATGGGGCTACACCTTC. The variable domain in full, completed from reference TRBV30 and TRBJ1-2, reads SQTIHQWPATLVQPVGSPLSLECTVEGTSNPNLYWYRQAAGRGLQLLFYSVGIGQISSEVPQNLSASRPQDRQFILSSKKLLLSDSGFYLCAWSEDSPWGYTFGSGTRLTVV.